A single T cell receptor beta chain is shown here with its context. The sample belongs to a study of control samples from healthy donors and cancer patients. CDR3 length: 19 amino acids. V was shortened by 2 bases and J by 1 base, with 24 bases between the two germline ends. Per germline, CDR1 SGHDT and CDR2 YYEEEE. TCRdb's copy holds only in-frame clones and misses some; the assay was immunoSEQ multiplex PCR. The sample holds some 25,000 clones, roughly four fifths seen once. Sequencing used PBMCs. The chain combines TRBV5-6 with TRBJ1-1, with a tentative D call TRBD1 (6 bases). The receptor comes from a man aged 60 to 75 with colorectal cancer. The CDR3 DNA is TGTGCCAGCAGCTTCCCCCTCGGGACATCCAAAGGTGCGAACACTGAAGCTTTCTTT. Protein sequence: CASSFPLGTSKGANTEAFF.